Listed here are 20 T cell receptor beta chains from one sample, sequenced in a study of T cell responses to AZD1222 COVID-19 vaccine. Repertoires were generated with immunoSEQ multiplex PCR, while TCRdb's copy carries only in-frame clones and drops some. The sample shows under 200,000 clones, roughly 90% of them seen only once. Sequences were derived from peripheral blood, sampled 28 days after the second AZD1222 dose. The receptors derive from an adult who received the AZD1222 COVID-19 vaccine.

As DNA, the CDR3 is TGTGCCAGCAGCGCGACAGGGGACGCAGATACGCAGTATTTT. This translates into CASSATGDADTQYF. The rearrangement links TRBV9 to TRBJ2-3; 8 nucleotides line up with TRBD1. CDR1 and CDR2 from the germline V gene are SGDLS and YYNGEE. J lost 4 bases, V lost 3 bases, and 4 bases had no gene match. This CDR3 is built from 14 residues. Drawing the rest from reference TRBV9 and TRBJ2-3, the complete variable domain is DSGVTQTPKHLITATGQRVTLRCSPRSGDLSVYWYQQSLDQGLQFLIQYYNGEERAKGNILERFSAQQFPDLHSELNLSSLELGDSALYFCASSATGDADTQYFGPGTRLTVL.

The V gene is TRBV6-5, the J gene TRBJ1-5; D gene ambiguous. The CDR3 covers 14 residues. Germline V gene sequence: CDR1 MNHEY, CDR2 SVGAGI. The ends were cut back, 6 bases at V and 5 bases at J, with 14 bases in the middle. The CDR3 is CASSRDTSDQPQHF. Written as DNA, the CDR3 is TGTGCCAGCAGCCGAGACACCTCGGATCAGCCCCAGCATTTT.

DNA for the CDR3: TGTGCCAGCAGCCTAACCAACTATGGCTACACCTTC. Translation gives CASSLTNYGYTF. The rearrangement joins TRBV14 to TRBJ1-2; unclear D gene. The CDR3 loop spans 12 amino acids. Trimming took off 4 bases at V and 2 bases at J, with 5 bases between the two ends. Germline V gene data show CDR1 as SGHDN and CDR2 as FVKESK.

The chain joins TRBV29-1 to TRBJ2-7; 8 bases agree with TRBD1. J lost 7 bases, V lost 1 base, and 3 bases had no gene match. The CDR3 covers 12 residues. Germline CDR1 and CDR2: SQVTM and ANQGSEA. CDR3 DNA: TGCAGCGTTGAAGGGCAGGGGGCTGAGCAGTACTTC. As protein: CSVEGQGAEQYF.

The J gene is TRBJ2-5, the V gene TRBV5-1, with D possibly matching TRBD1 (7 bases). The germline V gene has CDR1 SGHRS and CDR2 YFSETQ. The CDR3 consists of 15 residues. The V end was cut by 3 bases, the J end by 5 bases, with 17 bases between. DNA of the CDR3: TGCGCCAGCAGCTCCGGCCGACAGGGACTGGAGACCCAGTACTTC. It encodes CASSSGRQGLETQYF.

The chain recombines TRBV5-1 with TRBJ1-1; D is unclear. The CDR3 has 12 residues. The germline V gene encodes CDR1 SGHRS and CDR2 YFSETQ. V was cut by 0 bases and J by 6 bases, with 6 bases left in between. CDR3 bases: TGCGCCAGCAGCTTGGCCGGGTCTGAAGCTTTCTTT. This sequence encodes CASSLAGSEAFF. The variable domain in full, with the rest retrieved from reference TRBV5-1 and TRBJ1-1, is KAGVTQTPRYLIKTRGQQVTLSCSPISGHRSVSWYQQTPGQGLQFLFEYFSETQRNKGNFPGRFSGRQFSNSRSEMNVSTLELGDSALYLCASSLAGSEAFFGQGTRLTVV.

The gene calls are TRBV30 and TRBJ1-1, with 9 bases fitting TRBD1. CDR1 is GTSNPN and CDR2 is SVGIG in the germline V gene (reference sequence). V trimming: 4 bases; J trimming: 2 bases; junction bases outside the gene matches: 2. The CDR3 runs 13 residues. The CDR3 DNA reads TGTGCCTGGAACAGGGGGCCCAACACTGAAGCTTTCTTT. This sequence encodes CAWNRGPNTEAFF.

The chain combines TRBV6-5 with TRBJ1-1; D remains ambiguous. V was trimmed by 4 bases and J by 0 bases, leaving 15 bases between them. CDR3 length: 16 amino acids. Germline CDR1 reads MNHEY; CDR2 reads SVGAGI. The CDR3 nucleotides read TGTGCCAGCAGTTTAGGTCTCTCCGGGCTGAACACTGAAGCTTTCTTT. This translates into CASSLGLSGLNTEAFF.

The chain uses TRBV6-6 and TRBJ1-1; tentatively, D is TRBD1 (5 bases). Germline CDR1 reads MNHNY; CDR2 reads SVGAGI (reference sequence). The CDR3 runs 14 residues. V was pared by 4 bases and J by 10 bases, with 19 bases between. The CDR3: CASSSRTGGSGAFF. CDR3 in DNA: TGTGCCAGCAGTTCTCGGACCGGGGGTTCCGGAGCTTTCTTT.

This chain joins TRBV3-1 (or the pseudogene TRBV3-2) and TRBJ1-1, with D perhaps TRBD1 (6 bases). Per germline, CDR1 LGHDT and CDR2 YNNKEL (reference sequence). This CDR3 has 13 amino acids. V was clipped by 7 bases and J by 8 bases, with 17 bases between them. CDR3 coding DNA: TGTGCCAGCATCTCTCCCGGGGGCGCCGAAGCTTTCTTT. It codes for CASISPGGAEAFF.

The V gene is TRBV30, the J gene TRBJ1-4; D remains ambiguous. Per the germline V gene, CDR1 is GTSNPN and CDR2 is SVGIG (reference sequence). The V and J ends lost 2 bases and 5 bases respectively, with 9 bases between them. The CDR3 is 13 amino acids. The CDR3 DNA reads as TGTGCCTGGAGTCGGAGATGGAATGAAAAACTGTTTTTT. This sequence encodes CAWSRRWNEKLFF.

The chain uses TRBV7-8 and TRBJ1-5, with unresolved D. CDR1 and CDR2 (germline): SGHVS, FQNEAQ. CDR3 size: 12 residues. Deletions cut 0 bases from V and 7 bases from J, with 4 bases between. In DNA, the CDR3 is TGTGCCAGCAGCTTAGCGGGGCAGCCCCAGCATTTT. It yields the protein CASSLAGQPQHF.

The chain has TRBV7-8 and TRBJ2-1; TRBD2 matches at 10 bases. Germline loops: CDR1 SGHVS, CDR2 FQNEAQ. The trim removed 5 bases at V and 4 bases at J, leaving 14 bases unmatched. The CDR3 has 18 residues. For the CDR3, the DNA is TGTGCCAGCAGCCACCCTGATAGCGGGGGGACCCAATACAATGAGCAGTTCTTC. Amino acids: CASSHPDSGGTQYNEQFF. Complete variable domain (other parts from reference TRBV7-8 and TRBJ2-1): GAGVSQSPRYKVAKRGQDVALRCDPISGHVSLFWYQQALGQGPEFLTYFQNEAQLDKSGLPSDRFFAERPEGSVSTLKIQRTQQEDSAVYLCASSHPDSGGTQYNEQFFGPGTRLTVL.

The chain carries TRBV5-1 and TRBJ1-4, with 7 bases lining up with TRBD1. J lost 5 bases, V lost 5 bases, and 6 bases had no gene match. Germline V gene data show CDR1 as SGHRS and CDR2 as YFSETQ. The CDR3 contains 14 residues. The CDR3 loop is CASRAGTANEKLFF. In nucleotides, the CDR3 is TGCGCCAGCAGGGCCGGGACAGCGAATGAAAAACTGTTTTTT.

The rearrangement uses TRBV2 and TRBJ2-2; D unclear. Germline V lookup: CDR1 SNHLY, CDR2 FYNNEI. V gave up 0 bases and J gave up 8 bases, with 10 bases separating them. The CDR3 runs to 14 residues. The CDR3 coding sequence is TGTGCCAGCAGTGAAGCGGGCCCCCGAGGGGAGCTGTTTTTT. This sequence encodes CASSEAGPRGELFF.

The CDR3 nucleotides are TGTGCCAGCAGTTTCTTTGGGTCACCCCTCCACTTT. It encodes CASSFFGSPLHF. This chain connects TRBV12-3 or TRBV12-4 to TRBJ1-6, with D unclear. The ends were cut back, 3 bases at V and 10 bases at J, with 7 bases in the middle. This CDR3 has 12 residues.

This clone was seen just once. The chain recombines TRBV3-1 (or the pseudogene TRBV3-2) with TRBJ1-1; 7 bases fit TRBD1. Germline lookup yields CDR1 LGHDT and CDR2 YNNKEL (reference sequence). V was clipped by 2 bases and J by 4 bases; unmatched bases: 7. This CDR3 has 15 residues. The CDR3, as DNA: TGTGCCAGCAGCCAAAGGTCAGACAGGGCCACTGAAGCTTTCTTT. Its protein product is CASSQRSDRATEAFF.

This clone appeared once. The CDR3 protein is CASSSGMNTEAFF. The CDR3 DNA is TGTGCCAGCAGCTCGGGGATGAACACTGAAGCTTTCTTT. The V call is TRBV7-8, the J call TRBJ1-1; D remains unclear. This CDR3 is built from 13 residues. From germline, CDR1 is SGHVS and CDR2 FQNEAQ. V dropped 4 bases and J dropped 0 bases, with 6 bases sitting between them.

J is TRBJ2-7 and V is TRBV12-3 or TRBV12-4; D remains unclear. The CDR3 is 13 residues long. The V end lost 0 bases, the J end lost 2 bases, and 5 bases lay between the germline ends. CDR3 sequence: CASSLAVTYEQYF. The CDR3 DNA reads TGTGCCAGCAGTTTAGCTGTAACCTACGAGCAGTACTTC.

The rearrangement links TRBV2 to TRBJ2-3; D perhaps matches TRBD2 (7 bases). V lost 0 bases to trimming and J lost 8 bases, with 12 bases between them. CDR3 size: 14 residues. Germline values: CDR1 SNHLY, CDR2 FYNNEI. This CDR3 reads CASSEARGGGTQYF. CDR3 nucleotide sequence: TGTGCCAGCAGTGAAGCGAGGGGAGGGGGTACGCAGTATTTT.